This T cell receptor beta chain was sequenced during a study of tumor T cells in aggressive B-cell lymphoma. Data came from immunoSEQ multiplex PCR; TCRdb stores just in-frame clones and leaves some out. Of about 340 clones listed, roughly 98% are singletons. The CDR3 is 17 residues long. With V trimmed by 4 bases and J by 0 bases, 9 bases remained unmatched. Germline V gives CDR1 SEHNR, CDR2 FQNEAQ (reference sequence). The chain carries TRBV7-9 and TRBJ1-1; 9 nucleotides align to TRBD1. The sample consisted of tumor tissue. This TCR derives from an adult with diffuse large B cell lymphoma. This CDR3 reads CASSSDGQGLMNTEAFF. The CDR3, as DNA: TGTGCCAGCAGCTCCGATGGACAGGGGCTCATGAACACTGAAGCTTTCTTT.